This T cell receptor (beta chain) is from a study of blood T cell repertoires in COVID-19. In the source study's methods: Counts of nucleated cells, estimated from reference gene primer amplification, were obtained. The table came from immunoSEQ multiplex PCR; TCRdb's copy has only in-frame clones and leaves some out. The DNA gave D and trimming, while V, J and clone size come from that table. The repertoire has roughly 200,000 clones, about 88% of them found once; the top ten carry around 4.9%. CDR1 is LGHDT and CDR2 is YNNKEL in the germline V gene (reference sequence). V lost 3 bases and J lost 4, with 15 bases in between. The CDR3 extends over 15 amino acids.

The sequence derives from a woman of 80 years or more with acute or convalescent COVID-19. The specimen was peripheral blood. The chain carries TRBV3-1 (or the pseudogene TRBV3-2) and TRBJ1-1; no clear D gene. The CDR3 protein is CASSQTHGVRTEAFF. The CDR3, as DNA: TGTGCCAGCAGCCAGACCCACGGGGTACGCACTGAAGCTTTCTTT.